This T cell receptor (beta chain) was captured by sequencing in a study of blood T cell repertoires in COVID-19. Measured with immunoSEQ multiplex PCR; TCRdb has only the in-frame clones, and not every one. The data hold a few hundred thousand clones, with 70% to 90% observed a single time. CDR3 length: 15 residues. V shed 4 bases and J shed 1 base, with 13 bases lying between them. From germline, CDR1 is MNHEY and CDR2 SMNVEV (reference sequence). The receptor's source is a woman younger than 45 who had recovered from COVID-19. Sequenced input: PBMCs or T cells enriched from blood (not recorded which). The genes are TRBV27 and TRBJ1-1; D is uncertain. The CDR3 nucleotides read TGTGCCAGCAGTTCGCCCTGGGAGGGGAACACTGAAGCTTTCTTT. Its protein product is CASSSPWEGNTEAFF.